This paragraph reports one T cell receptor (beta chain). TCRdb's copy holds only in-frame clones and misses some; the assay was immunoSEQ multiplex PCR. This table has approximately 90,000 clones, roughly 84% appearing once. This sample was included in a study of blood T cell repertoires in COVID-19. Whole-study context: The United States, Italy and Spain provided the acute and convalescent COVID-19 samples. PBMCs, B-cell-depleted T cells, or T cells provided the cDNA or gDNA that made up the material.

V shed 2 bases and J 4 bases; nucleotides not matched to a gene: 9. CDR3 length equals 17 residues. Germline V lookup: CDR1 SGHVS, CDR2 FNYEAQ. The genes are TRBV7-6 and TRBJ2-3; 10 bases are shared with TRBD2. Sequenced: peripheral blood. The receptor was derived from a man between 60 and 70 years old with acute or convalescent COVID-19. For the CDR3, the DNA is TGTGCCAGCAGCTTATTTAGAGCGGGGGGGCTGGCAGATACGCAGTATTTT. Translating gives CASSLFRAGGLADTQYF. The full variable domain, completed using reference TRBV7-6 and TRBJ2-3, is GAGVSQSPRYKVTKRGQDVALRCDPISGHVSLYWYRQALGQGPEFLTYFNYEAQQDKSGLPNDRFSAERPEGSISTLTIQRTEQRDSAMYRCASSLFRAGGLADTQYFGPGTRLTVL.